This passage covers 21 T cell receptor beta chains from one sample sequenced in a study of PD-L1 blockade in urothelial cancer. Sequenced by immunoSEQ multiplex PCR; TCRdb stores in-frame clones only, minus some. The profile shows more than 70,000 clones, approximately 88% of them singletons. The sequencing here drew on PBMCs, taken around atezolizumab (anti-PD-L1) treatment. All receptors come from a man between 60 and 75 years old with urothelial cancer.

In DNA form, the CDR3 reads TGTGCCAGCAGCTTAGCAGGAGGGCTTGGAAACACCATATATTTT. It is translated as CASSLAGGLGNTIYF. This rearrangement joins TRBV7-9 to TRBJ1-3; D uncertain. V was trimmed by 0 bases and J by 3 bases, leaving 9 bases between them. The CDR3 is made up of 15 amino acids. Germline V gives CDR1 SEHNR, CDR2 FQNEAQ (reference sequence). The full variable domain, its missing parts supplied by reference TRBV7-9 and TRBJ1-3, is DTGVSQNPRHKITKRGQNVTFRCDPISEHNRLYWYRQTLGQGPEFLTYFQNEAQLEKSRLLSDRFSAERPKGSFSTLEIQRTEQGDSAMYLCASSLAGGLGNTIYFGEGSWLTVV.

The CDR3 sequence is CASSQGTGISTDTQYF. The CDR3 nucleotides are TGCGCCAGCAGCCAAGGGACTGGGATCAGCACAGATACGCAGTATTTT. The V call is TRBV4-3, the J call TRBJ2-3; maybe TRBD2 (5 bases). Per germline, CDR1 LGHNA and CDR2 YSLEER. The CDR3 is made up of 16 amino acids. The V end was cut by 1 base, the J end by 0 bases, with 11 bases between.

The rearrangement links TRBV6-1 to TRBJ2-5, with 8 bases identical to TRBD1. The CDR3 loop spans 14 amino acids. Trimming removed 5 bases from V and 2 bases from J; junction bases left unmatched: 4. CDR1 is MNHNS and CDR2 is SASEGT in the germline V gene. CDR3 DNA sequence: TGTGCCAGCAGTCAACAGGGGGGTCAAGAGACCCAGTACTTC. The encoded protein is CASSQQGGQETQYF.

The J gene is TRBJ1-2, the V gene TRBV9; 10 bases map to TRBD1. The V segment lost 4 bases and the J segment 6 bases; nucleotides outside the gene matches: 9. Germline V gene lookup returns CDR1 SGDLS and CDR2 YYNGEE. CDR3 length equals 15 residues. Written as DNA, the CDR3 is TGTGCCAGCAGCAGACGACAGGGGGCTTTTCATGGCTACACCTTC. It encodes CASSRRQGAFHGYTF.

In DNA form, the CDR3 reads TGTGCCAGTACCACCCTCGACAGGGGTTCCTACAATGAGCAGTTCTTC. Translation gives CASTTLDRGSYNEQFF. The genes are TRBV19 and TRBJ2-1; 8 bases fit TRBD1. Germline loops: CDR1 LNHDA, CDR2 SQIVND (reference sequence). The CDR3 sequence is 16 residues long. V lost 7 bases, J lost 1 base, and 9 bases stayed unmatched.

This chain connects TRBV30 to TRBJ1-4; tentatively, D is TRBD1 (6 bases). Germline CDR1 reads GTSNPN; CDR2 reads SVGIG (reference sequence). V lost 0 bases to trimming and J lost 7 bases, with 15 bases between them. This CDR3 has 15 amino acids. CDR3 in amino acids: CAWSVLGRGREKLFF. The CDR3 coding sequence is TGTGCCTGGAGTGTACTTGGCAGGGGTCGTGAAAAACTGTTTTTT. Drawing the rest from reference TRBV30 and TRBJ1-4, the complete variable domain is SQTIHQWPATLVQPVGSPLSLECTVEGTSNPNLYWYRQAAGRGLQLLFYSVGIGQISSEVPQNLSASRPQDRQFILSSKKLLLSDSGFYLCAWSVLGRGREKLFFGSGTQLSVL.

The J gene is TRBJ2-3, the V gene TRBV2, with 7 bases that match TRBD2. This CDR3 has 15 amino acids. J lost 3 bases, V lost 3 bases, and 6 bases had no gene match. Germline CDR1 and CDR2: SNHLY and FYNNEI. The CDR3 DNA follows: TGTGCCAGCAGTGATATGGGACTAAATACAGATACGCAGTATTTT. This gives the protein CASSDMGLNTDTQYF.

The chain joins TRBV29-1 to TRBJ2-1; 13 bases align to TRBD2. Germline CDR1 SQVTM, CDR2 ANQGSEA. After removal of 7 bases from V and 7 bases from J, the junction contained 7 bases not matched to a gene. The CDR3 length is 14 residues. The CDR3 loop is CSGRTSGSMNEQFF. The CDR3 coding sequence is TGCAGCGGAAGGACTAGCGGGAGTATGAATGAGCAGTTCTTC.

This clone appeared once. The chain is built from TRBV25-1 and TRBJ2-7, with D possibly TRBD1 on 6 matching bases. Germline CDR1 reads MGHDK; CDR2 reads SYGVNS. There are 13 residues in the CDR3. V was pared by 5 bases and J by 6 bases, with 14 bases between. The CDR3 loop reads CASSFSGTTEQYF. Written as DNA, the CDR3 is TGTGCCAGCAGTTTCTCCGGGACAACCGAGCAGTACTTC.

This chain joins TRBV28 and TRBJ1-1; no firm D call. CDR1 MDHEN and CDR2 SYDVKM come from the germline V gene. V was trimmed by 2 bases and J by 10 bases, leaving 14 bases between them. The CDR3 consists of 13 residues. DNA for the CDR3: TGTGCCAGCAGTTTAGAGGCCCCACTGGGAGCTTTCTTT. Its protein product is CASSLEAPLGAFF.

This chain connects TRBV15 to TRBJ2-6; 7 bases match TRBD1. V dropped 1 base and J dropped 3; count of bases not matched to a gene: 9. The germline V gene has CDR1 LNHNV and CDR2 YYDKDF (reference sequence). The CDR3 has 18 residues. The CDR3 DNA is TGTGCCACCAGCAGAGGAGCGACAGGGTTATTTGGGGCCAACGTCCTGACTTTC. Residues: CATSRGATGLFGANVLTF.

This sequence joins TRBV6-5 and TRBJ2-7; 8 bases are shared with TRBD1. The germline gives CDR1 MNHEY, CDR2 SVGAGI. The CDR3 consists of 14 residues. V lost 5 bases to trimming and J lost 2 bases; unmatched junction nucleotides: 5. For the CDR3, the DNA is TGTGCCAGCAGTCTAGGGACAGGACCCTACGAGCAGTACTTC. It translates to CASSLGTGPYEQYF.

The chain is built from TRBV5-1 and TRBJ2-5; D gene uncertain. The germline V gene encodes CDR1 SGHRS and CDR2 YFSETQ. Deletions cut 0 bases from V and 9 bases from J, with 12 bases between. This CDR3 has 13 residues. The CDR3 here is CASSLGLEGAQYF. The CDR3 DNA reads TGCGCCAGCAGCTTGGGGCTTGAAGGAGCCCAGTACTTC. Combining the CDR3 with reference TRBV5-1 and TRBJ2-5 gives the whole variable domain KAGVTQTPRYLIKTRGQQVTLSCSPISGHRSVSWYQQTPGQGLQFLFEYFSETQRNKGNFPGRFSGRQFSNSRSEMNVSTLELGDSALYLCASSLGLEGAQYFGPGTRLLVL.

In this sample, this clone turned up once. J is TRBJ2-2 and V is TRBV7-3, with TRBD2 identical over 8 bases. CDR3 length equals 16 residues. V lost 5 bases to trimming and J lost 1 base; unmatched junction nucleotides: 6. Germline CDR1 reads SGHTA; CDR2 reads FQGTGA. The DNA for the CDR3 is TGTGCCAGCAGCCCCTTGAGCGGGGGGAACACCGGGGAGCTGTTTTTT. It is translated as CASSPLSGGNTGELFF.

This clone was detected only once. The rearrangement joins TRBV7-3 to TRBJ2-2; a possible D gene is TRBD2 (5 bases). This CDR3 has 15 amino acids. V was cut by 2 bases and J by 1 base, with 8 bases left in between. CDR1 is SGHTA, CDR2 FQGTGA, per germline. CDR3 loop: CASSLGSLNTGELFF. For the CDR3, the DNA is TGTGCCAGCAGCTTAGGGAGCCTGAACACCGGGGAGCTGTTTTTT.

The chain combines TRBV27 with TRBJ2-6, with 10 nucleotides matching TRBD1. The CDR3 runs to 17 residues. Germline CDR1 and CDR2: MNHEY and SMNVEV (reference sequence). J gave up 0 bases and V 6 bases, and 5 bases lay outside the gene matches. The CDR3 here is CASSSGQGLSGANVLTF. CDR3 nucleotides: TGTGCCAGCAGCTCGGGACAGGGGCTCTCTGGGGCCAACGTCCTGACTTTC.

The chain links TRBV27 to TRBJ2-7; a weak D match, TRBD1 (5 bases). V was clipped by 2 bases and J by 2 bases, with 7 bases between them. The CDR3 consists of 13 residues. Germline V gene data show CDR1 as MNHEY and CDR2 as SMNVEV (reference sequence). CDR3: CASSLAGTYEQYF. The CDR3 region has the DNA TGTGCCAGCAGTTTAGCAGGGACCTACGAGCAGTACTTC.

The gene calls are TRBV27 and TRBJ2-2; no firm D call. The CDR3 has 13 amino acids. Germline V CDR1 and CDR2: MNHEY, SMNVEV (reference sequence). Trimming took 3 bases from V and 5 from J, leaving 7 bases between them. The CDR3 region has the DNA TGTGCCAGCAGTTTTCTACGGACCGGGGAGCTGTTTTTT. This sequence encodes CASSFLRTGELFF.

This chain connects TRBV2 to TRBJ2-3; 7 nucleotides agree with TRBD2. J gave up 3 bases and V 6 bases, and 9 bases lay outside the gene matches. The CDR3 length is 15 residues. Germline lookup yields CDR1 SNHLY and CDR2 FYNNEI. The CDR3 is CASSLSGAPTDTQYF. The DNA for the CDR3 is TGTGCCAGCAGCCTCAGCGGGGCCCCGACAGATACGCAGTATTTT.

The J gene is TRBJ1-2, the V gene TRBV19; D possibly corresponds to TRBD1 (5 bases). The CDR3 length is 18 residues. The V end lost 5 bases, the J end lost 4 bases, and 26 bases lay between the germline ends. CDR1 and CDR2 (germline): LNHDA, SQIVND (reference sequence). Here the CDR3 reads CASSPGHTGQGPPYGYTF. CDR3 DNA sequence: TGTGCCAGTAGTCCTGGGCACACAGGTCAAGGGCCCCCCTATGGCTACACCTTC.

The rearrangement uses TRBV27 and TRBJ1-2, with D possibly matching TRBD1 (6 bases). Trimming took off 1 base at V and 3 bases at J, with 18 bases between the two ends. Germline-derived CDR1 and CDR2 are MNHEY and SMNVEV (reference sequence). CDR3 length: 17 residues. CDR3 coding DNA: TGTGCCAGCAGTTTATATACCCCCACAGGGTTGCACTATGGCTACACCTTC. It yields the protein CASSLYTPTGLHYGYTF.